These 2 T cell receptor beta chains share one sample of origin, sequenced in a study of shared clonotypes between healthy human individuals. TCRdb's table, derived via immunoSEQ multiplex PCR, lists solely in-frame clones and lacks some. Among some 500,000 clones, approximately 95% were seen once, and the ten largest hold 0.055% to 0.075%. Specimen: naive CD4+ T cells sorted from blood. As to subset: CD45RA+ positively selected. Receptors originate from a woman aged 30 to 39 in good health.

This chain uses TRBV5-4 with TRBJ1-5, with 8 bases matching TRBD1. Germline V gene sequence: CDR1 SGHNT, CDR2 YYREEE (reference sequence). The V segment lost 4 bases and the J segment 2 bases; nucleotides outside the gene matches: 2. CDR3 size: 14 residues. DNA for the CDR3: TGTGCCAGCAGCCAGGGACAGGGCAATCAGCCCCAGCATTTT. Protein sequence: CASSQGQGNQPQHF.

This chain links TRBV4-1 with TRBJ2-4, with 7 bases fitting TRBD2. Germline V gene lookup returns CDR1 MGHRA and CDR2 YSYEKL. J gave up 0 bases and V 2 bases, and 10 bases lay outside the gene matches. CDR3 length: 18 residues. CDR3 region: CASSQILAGFRAKNIQYF. CDR3 nucleotide sequence: TGCGCCAGCAGCCAAATATTAGCGGGCTTTAGAGCCAAAAACATTCAGTACTTC.